The 27 T cell receptor beta chains presented below share a single source sample, sequenced in a study of blood T cell repertoires in COVID-19 (dated by TCRdb to 2018 to 2020). The protocol used for the library was the immunoSEQ multiplex PCR assay. The table comes from immuneACCESS by way of TCRdb, which keeps in-frame sequences with V and J called. Part of the clones is missing from these tables; in studies checked, under half for an unresolved V gene and the rest for unknown reasons. This sample gives about 330,000 clones in total; 86% of them show up just once. Under 2% of the sample is taken by the ten largest. Sample: peripheral blood. These receptors were obtained from a woman aged 50 to 60 with acute or convalescent COVID-19.

V is TRBV27 and J is TRBJ1-5, with a possible D match to TRBD1 (6 bases). Germline V gene sequence: CDR1 MNHEY, CDR2 SMNVEV (reference sequence). The V and J ends lost 6 bases and 2 bases respectively, with 17 bases between them. The CDR3 loop spans 16 amino acids. In DNA form, the CDR3 reads TGTGCCAGCAGCAGTTTACTTCACAGGGGCAATCAGCCCCAGCATTTT. Protein sequence: CASSSLLHRGNQPQHF.

The V gene is TRBV27, the J gene TRBJ2-1, with 9 positions matching TRBD2. CDR1 MNHEY and CDR2 SMNVEV come from the germline V gene (reference sequence). The CDR3 runs to 16 residues. The J segment lost 7 bases and the V segment lost 8 bases, leaving 15 bases of the junction unmatched. The chain's CDR3 is CASRRGGRAGRNEQFF. DNA for the CDR3: TGTGCCAGCCGGAGGGGCGGGAGGGCCGGCCGTAATGAGCAGTTCTTC.

V is TRBV9 and J is TRBJ2-1; the D is unclear. The CDR3 is 13 residues long. Trimming removed 2 bases at V and 7 bases at J, with 10 bases between. Germline lookup yields CDR1 SGDLS and CDR2 YYNGEE. CDR3 DNA sequence: TGTGCCAGCAGCGTTAATACTGCAAATGAGCAGTTCTTC. It translates to CASSVNTANEQFF.

This clone was seen just once. The J gene is TRBJ2-3, the V gene TRBV7-8, with 8 bases fitting TRBD1. CDR1 is SGHVS and CDR2 is FQNEAQ in the germline V gene. Trimming took 1 base from V and 4 from J; bases not matched to a gene: 22. CDR3 size: 21 residues. The CDR3, as DNA: TGTGCCAGCAGCTTAGAGTTTGCGGGCGGGCCGTGGACAGGGAGGCCAGATACGCAGTATTTT. It translates to CASSLEFAGGPWTGRPDTQYF.

The chain combines TRBV9 with TRBJ1-2; TRBD1 agrees at 7 bases. CDR3 length: 14 amino acids. CDR1 is SGDLS and CDR2 is YYNGEE in the germline V gene. V trimming: 4 bases; J trimming: 5 bases; junction bases outside the gene matches: 8. CDR3 sequence: CASSPWGQYYGYTF. The CDR3 nucleotides read TGTGCCAGCAGCCCCTGGGGACAGTATTATGGCTACACCTTC.

This sequence joins TRBV7-3 and TRBJ1-1; D unresolved. With 3 bases removed from V and 1 base from J, the gap between germline ends came to 6 bases. This CDR3 contains 13 residues. CDR1 SGHTA and CDR2 FQGTGA come from the germline V gene. Here the CDR3 DNA reads TGTGCCAGCAGCTTTAGCCAGAACACTGAAGCTTTCTTT. Protein sequence: CASSFSQNTEAFF. The full variable domain, its missing parts supplied by reference TRBV7-3 and TRBJ1-1, is GAGVSQTPSNKVTEKGKYVELRCDPISGHTALYWYRQSLGQGPEFLIYFQGTGAADDSGLPNDRFFAVRPEGSVSTLKIQRTERGDSAVYLCASSFSQNTEAFFGQGTRLTVV.

The chain is built from TRBV7-5 and TRBJ2-7; the DNA was not used to check the table's D call, TRBD1. TRBV7-5 is a recognized pseudogene. The CDR3 sequence is 14 residues long. The CDR3 DNA sequence: TGTGTCAGAAGCTTAGAGGCAGGGTCAGGAGAGCAGTACTTC. Translated, it gives CVRSLEAGSGEQYF.

The genes are TRBV27 and TRBJ2-7, with 7 bases that match TRBD1. The CDR3 length is 13 residues. With V trimmed by 3 bases and J by 4 bases, 3 bases remained unmatched. The germline gives CDR1 MNHEY, CDR2 SMNVEV (reference sequence). This chain's CDR3 is CASSFGTDYEQYF. The DNA of the CDR3 is TGTGCCAGCAGTTTCGGGACAGATTACGAGCAGTACTTC.

The V and J genes are TRBV3-1 (or the pseudogene TRBV3-2) and TRBJ1-6; a weak D match, TRBD1 (5 bases). Trimming left V 0 bases short and J 13 bases short, with 10 bases between. The CDR3 is made up of 13 amino acids. Germline CDR1 and CDR2: LGHDT and YNNKEL (reference sequence). DNA for the CDR3: TGTGCCAGCAGCCAAGAAACAGGTTCCCCCCTCCACTTT. Its translation: CASSQETGSPLHF.

The rearrangement uses TRBV4-3 and TRBJ2-2, with 11 nucleotides matching TRBD2. Germline-derived CDR1 and CDR2 are LGHNA and YSLEER. V was pared by 4 bases and J by 5 bases, with 6 bases of the junction left unmatched. CDR3 size: 16 residues. The CDR3 protein is CASSRLLAGATGELFF. Written as DNA, the CDR3 is TGCGCCAGCAGCCGCCTACTAGCGGGAGCGACCGGGGAGCTGTTTTTT.

V is TRBV9 and J is TRBJ2-3; 11 nucleotides line up with TRBD2. The CDR3 totals 16 residues. Germline V gene data show CDR1 as SGDLS and CDR2 as YYNGEE. Trimming removed 4 bases from V and 1 base from J; junction bases left unmatched: 5. CDR3 coding DNA: TGTGCCAGCAGCAGAGGGACTAGCGGCGGCACAGATACGCAGTATTTT. Its translation is CASSRGTSGGTDTQYF.

V is TRBV6-6 and J is TRBJ1-2; 7 positions agree with TRBD1. Losses at the gene ends were 5 bases for V and 12 bases for J; bases not matched to a gene: 6. CDR3 size: 11 residues. Germline loops: CDR1 MNHNY, CDR2 SVGAGI (reference sequence). In DNA, the CDR3 is TGTGCCAGCAGTGAGGACAGGATCAACACCTTC. It yields the protein CASSEDRINTF.

A few counts support this clone. This chain links TRBV11-3 with TRBJ2-7, with TRBD1 matching over 9 bases. Germline V gene data show CDR1 as SGHNT and CDR2 as YENEEA. The CDR3 is 15 amino acids. The J segment lost 1 base and the V segment lost 2 bases, leaving 3 bases of the junction unmatched. The CDR3 spells CASSLWTGVSYEQYF. CDR3 nucleotides: TGTGCCAGCAGCTTATGGACAGGGGTTTCCTACGAGCAGTACTTC.

V and J are TRBV7-8 and TRBJ2-1, with TRBD2 matching 7 bases. This CDR3 contains 17 residues. With V trimmed by 3 bases and J by 9 bases, 17 bases remained unmatched. The germline V gene has CDR1 SGHVS and CDR2 FQNEAQ. In DNA form, the CDR3 reads TGTGCCAGCAGCTTTTTCGGGACTACGTCGTTGGACGGTGAGCAGTTCTTC. Its protein is CASSFFGTTSLDGEQFF.

DNA of the CDR3: TGTGCCAGCATGTGGCAGGCCTCCGATGCCCAGCATTTT. Protein: CASMWQASDAQHF. The chain couples TRBV6-6 to TRBJ1-5; D not resolved. V was trimmed by 7 bases and J by 11 bases, leaving 18 bases between them. Germline loops: CDR1 MNHNY, CDR2 SVGAGI (reference sequence). CDR3 length equals 13 residues.

This sequence joins TRBV7-9 and TRBJ2-3, with 10 bases that match TRBD1. The length of the CDR3 is 17 residues. Germline assignment: CDR1 SEHNR and CDR2 FQNEAQ (reference sequence). The V segment lost 5 bases and the J segment 1 base; nucleotides outside the gene matches: 9. The CDR3 bases are TGTGCCAGCAGCACCCCGGGACAGGGGTATGGCACAGATACGCAGTATTTT. As protein: CASSTPGQGYGTDTQYF.

The chain recombines TRBV5-1 with TRBJ2-1; 15 nucleotides line up with TRBD2. The junction had 5 bases not matched to a gene; V was cut back by 4 bases and J by 6 bases. The CDR3 is made up of 16 amino acids. CDR1 and CDR2 (germline): SGHRS, YFSETQ. The chain's CDR3 is CASSTRGLAGGNEQFF. The CDR3 DNA follows: TGCGCCAGCAGCACCCGGGGACTAGCGGGGGGCAATGAGCAGTTCTTC.

This sequence joins TRBV5-6 and TRBJ1-5; the D is unclear. CDR1 is SGHDT and CDR2 is YYEEEE in the germline V gene. The CDR3 is 18 residues long. V lost 0 bases and J lost 0, with 16 bases in between. Here the CDR3 reads CASSLAGVGGYSNQPQHF. CDR3 nucleotide sequence: TGTGCCAGCAGCTTGGCCGGGGTCGGAGGGTATAGCAATCAGCCCCAGCATTTT.

The chain recombines TRBV27 with TRBJ2-1; TRBD1 matches 11 bases. CDR1 MNHEY and CDR2 SMNVEV come from the germline V gene (reference sequence). The J segment lost 9 bases and the V segment lost 4 bases, leaving 8 bases of the junction unmatched. CDR3 length equals 15 residues. CDR3 DNA sequence: TGTGCCAGCAGTTCGTACCGGGACAGGGGGAGTGAGCAGTTCTTC. Its translation is CASSSYRDRGSEQFF.

This chain uses TRBV19 with TRBJ1-5; tentatively, D is TRBD1 (5 bases). Trimming shortened V by 2 bases and J by 4 bases, and 12 bases separated the two germline ends. In germline, CDR1 is LNHDA, CDR2 SQIVND (reference sequence). The CDR3 is 15 amino acids. The DNA of the CDR3 is TGTGCCAGTAGTATAACAGGAACCCTGAATCAGCCCCAGCATTTT. Translated, it gives CASSITGTLNQPQHF.

The chain recombines TRBV13 with TRBJ2-3; D call uncertain. The germline V gene encodes CDR1 PRHDT and CDR2 FYEKMQ (reference sequence). Trimming removed 1 base at V and 5 bases at J, with 10 bases between. This CDR3 has 14 residues. CDR3 protein: CASSLALVRDTQYF. The CDR3 DNA reads TGTGCCAGCAGCTTAGCACTCGTAAGAGATACGCAGTATTTT.

The V gene is TRBV6-4, the J gene TRBJ1-1, with D hard to call. This CDR3 region has 12 residues. The germline V gene encodes CDR1 MRHNA and CDR2 SNTAGT. Trimming left V 4 bases short and J 8 bases short, with 11 bases between. The CDR3 coding sequence is TGTGCCAGCAGTGCTAGGGAGACAGAAGCTTTCTTT. It encodes CASSARETEAFF.

The chain employs TRBV24-1 and TRBJ2-1; the match to TRBD2 covers 10 bases. V shed 4 bases and J 3 bases; nucleotides not matched to a gene: 8. The CDR3 contains 17 residues. Germline V gene lookup returns CDR1 KGHDR and CDR2 SFDVKD. The CDR3 coding sequence is TGTGCCACCAGTGACTCTCGCCTAGCGGGAGTCTACAATGAGCAGTTCTTC. This codes for CATSDSRLAGVYNEQFF.

V and J are TRBV28 and TRBJ1-1; D is ambiguous. Trimming pared 7 bases from V and 6 bases from J, leaving 21 bases between. Germline lookup yields CDR1 MDHEN and CDR2 SYDVKM. The CDR3 extends over 15 amino acids. CDR3 residues: CASTPPGRVRSEAFF. CDR3 DNA sequence: TGTGCCAGCACTCCTCCGGGGAGGGTCCGATCTGAAGCTTTCTTT. The entire variable domain, with the rest obtained from reference TRBV28 and TRBJ1-1, is as follows: DVKVTQSSRYLVKRTGEKVFLECVQDMDHENMFWYRQDPGLGLRLIYFSYDVKMKEKGDIPEGYSVSREKKERFSLILESASTNQTSMYLCASTPPGRVRSEAFFGQGTRLTVV.

This sequence joins TRBV5-4 and TRBJ1-2, with 9 bases fitting TRBD1. The CDR3 totals 14 residues. The V gene's germline CDR1 is SGHNT and CDR2 YYREEE (reference sequence). J was trimmed by 6 bases and V by 0 bases; bases with no gene match: 3. CDR3 amino acids: CASSLDRGLDGYTF. The CDR3 DNA follows: TGTGCCAGCAGCTTGGACAGGGGGCTGGATGGCTACACCTTC.

The chain couples TRBV7-9 to TRBJ2-3; 10 bases are a match to TRBD2. The CDR3 contains 17 residues. V shed 0 bases, J shed 4 bases, and the junction held 7 bases outside the gene matches. Germline V gene sequence: CDR1 SEHNR, CDR2 FQNEAQ (reference sequence). CDR3 nucleotide sequence: TGTGCCAGCAGCTTAGCGGACAGCGGGAGGGCCGCAGATACGCAGTATTTT. Translation gives CASSLADSGRAADTQYF.

The count of this clone is one. The chain combines TRBV28 with TRBJ1-1; D possibly corresponds to TRBD1 (5 bases). Germline V lookup: CDR1 MDHEN, CDR2 SYDVKM. Trimming stripped 7 bases from V and 4 bases from J, with 13 bases between. The CDR3 totals 13 residues. The DNA of the CDR3 is TGTGCCAGCACCCGGGAGGGGACCACTGAAGCTTTCTTT. Encoded protein: CASTREGTTEAFF.